The clone carrying this TCR beta chain was recorded at least ten times. What it binds is unknown. The data were obtained in a study of T cells after yellow fever vaccination. Findings and caveats of the study: Subsequent booster samples again held most clones from primary vaccination (96% CD4, about 90% CD8).

A 5'RACE template-switching step, the method used to make TCR cDNA, added a universal primer site and UMIs. TCRdb recomputed calls from the 5' RACE reads with MiXCR, one row per CDR3 protein. The profile covers 230,000 or so distinct CDR3 sequences, with approximately 3.8% appearing a single time and over 15% taken by the ten largest. The TCR comes from a man in his late teens or twenties who received the YFV17D yellow fever vaccine. Sequences were derived from PBMCs, sampled 15 days after the yellow fever booster vaccination.

For the CDR3, the DNA is TGTGCCAGCACCCGGACAGGGGGTGGATATAATTCACCCCTCCACTTT. Amino acid sequence: CASTRTGGGYNSPLHF. The gene calls are TRBV7-9 and TRBJ1-6; 10 bases are shared with TRBD1. Looked up from germline, CDR1 is SEHNR and CDR2 is FQNEAQ (reference sequence). The CDR3 totals 16 residues. V lost 7 bases, J lost 4 bases, and 7 bases stayed unmatched.